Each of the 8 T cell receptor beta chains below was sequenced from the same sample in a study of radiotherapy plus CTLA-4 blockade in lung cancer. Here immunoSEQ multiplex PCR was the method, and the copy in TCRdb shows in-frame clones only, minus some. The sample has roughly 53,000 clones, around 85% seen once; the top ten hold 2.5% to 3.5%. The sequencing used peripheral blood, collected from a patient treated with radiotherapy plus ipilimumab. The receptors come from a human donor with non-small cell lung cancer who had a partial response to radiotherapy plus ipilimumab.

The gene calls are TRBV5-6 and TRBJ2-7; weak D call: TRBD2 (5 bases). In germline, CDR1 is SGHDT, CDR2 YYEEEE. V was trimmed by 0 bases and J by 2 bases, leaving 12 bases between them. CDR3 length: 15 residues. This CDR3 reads CASSLGIEGAYEQYF. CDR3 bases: TGTGCCAGCAGCTTGGGAATCGAGGGAGCCTACGAGCAGTACTTC.

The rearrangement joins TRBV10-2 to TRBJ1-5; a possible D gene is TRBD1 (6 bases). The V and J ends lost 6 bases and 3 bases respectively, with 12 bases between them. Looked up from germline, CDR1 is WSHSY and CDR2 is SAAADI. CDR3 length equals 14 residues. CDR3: CASRGQGDNQPQHF. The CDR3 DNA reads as TGCGCCAGCAGGGGACAAGGGGACAATCAGCCCCAGCATTTT.

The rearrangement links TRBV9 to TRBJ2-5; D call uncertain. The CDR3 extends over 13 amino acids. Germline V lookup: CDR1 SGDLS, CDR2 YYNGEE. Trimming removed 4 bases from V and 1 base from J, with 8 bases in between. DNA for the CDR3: TGTGCCAGCAGCTCCCTCCCCCAAGAGACCCAGTACTTC. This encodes CASSSLPQETQYF.

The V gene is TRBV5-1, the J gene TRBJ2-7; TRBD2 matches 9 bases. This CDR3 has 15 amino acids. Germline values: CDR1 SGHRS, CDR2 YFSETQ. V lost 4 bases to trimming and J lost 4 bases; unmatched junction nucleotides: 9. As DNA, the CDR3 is TGCGCCAGCAGCCCGGAGGGCCTAGCGGGGTACGAGCAGTACTTC. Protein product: CASSPEGLAGYEQYF.

CDR3 loop: CASGDRDISSPLHF. The DNA for the CDR3 is TGTGCCAGCGGGGATCGGGACATCTCTTCACCCCTCCACTTT. This rearrangement joins TRBV28 to TRBJ1-6, with D perhaps matching TRBD1 (6 bases). CDR3 length: 14 residues. The V end lost 8 bases, the J end lost 9 bases, and 17 bases lay between the germline ends. Germline V lookup: CDR1 MDHEN, CDR2 SYDVKM.

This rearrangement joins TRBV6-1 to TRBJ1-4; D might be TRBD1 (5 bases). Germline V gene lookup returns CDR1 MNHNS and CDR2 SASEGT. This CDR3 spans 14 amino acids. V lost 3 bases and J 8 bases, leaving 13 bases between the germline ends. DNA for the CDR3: TGTGCCAGCAGTGAGATAGGGGTAGGGGAAAAACTGTTTTTT. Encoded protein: CASSEIGVGEKLFF.

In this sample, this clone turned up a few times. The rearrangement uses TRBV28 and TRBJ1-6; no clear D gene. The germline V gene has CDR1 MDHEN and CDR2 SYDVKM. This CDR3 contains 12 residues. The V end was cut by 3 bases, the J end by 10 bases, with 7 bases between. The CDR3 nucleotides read TGTGCCAGCAGTTTCCGTCAGTCACCCCTCCACTTT. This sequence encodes CASSFRQSPLHF.

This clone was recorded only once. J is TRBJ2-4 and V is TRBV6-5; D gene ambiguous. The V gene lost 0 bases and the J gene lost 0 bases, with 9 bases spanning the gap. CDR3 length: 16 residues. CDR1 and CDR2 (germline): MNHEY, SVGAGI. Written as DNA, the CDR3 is TGTGCCAGCAGTTACTCGGTGCTATTAGCCAAAAACATTCAGTACTTC. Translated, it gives CASSYSVLLAKNIQYF.